This T cell receptor beta chain originates from a study of CD8+CD57+ T cells in acquired aplastic anemia. Germline V gene lookup returns CDR1 SGHAT and CDR2 FQNNGV. Trimming shortened V by 5 bases and J by 2 bases, and 15 bases separated the two germline ends. CDR3 length: 15 amino acids. Both TCR beta VDJ combination and CDR3 sequence profiling were carried out. Genomic DNA was the template for this profiling. TCRdb reprocessed the reads via MiXCR and lists one record per CDR3 protein. The sample carries about 210,000 distinct CDR3 sequences, over 55% recorded once. Sequenced: sorted CD4+, CD8+, or CD8+CD57+ T cells (not recorded which) from PBMCs. This TCR derives from a human donor in good health. The rearrangement links TRBV11-2 to TRBJ2-5; D ambiguous. In nucleotides, the CDR3 is TGTGCCAGCAGCGTAGGTGTTGGGAAACAAGAGACCCAGTACTTC. This encodes CASSVGVGKQETQYF.